The TCR beta chain described here comes from a study of blood T cell repertoires in COVID-19. Background on the study: Sample material is recorded as cDNA or gDNA derived from T cells, B-cell-depleted T cells, or PBMCs.

Original analysis: Amplification of reference gene primers was used by the study to estimate nucleated cell counts. Assay used: immunoSEQ multiplex PCR; TCRdb lists only in-frame clones, some missing. V, J and clone size are taken as reported in that table, and D and trimming were inferred from the DNA itself. The sample contains more than 250,000 clones, approximately 88% of which appear only once. V was cut by 7 bases and J by 6 bases, with 9 bases left in between. The CDR3 is 12 amino acids. CDR1 is MDHEN and CDR2 is SYDVKM in the germline V gene. Patients from Seattle were sampled longitudinally, starting during active infection.

This receptor was taken from a woman under 40 with COVID-19, enrolled during active disease. Input material: peripheral blood. This chain joins TRBV28 and TRBJ1-4, with TRBD1 as a possible D gene (5 bases). The CDR3 region is CASTMTDEKLFF. CDR3 DNA: TGTGCCAGCACGATGACAGATGAAAAACTGTTTTTT.